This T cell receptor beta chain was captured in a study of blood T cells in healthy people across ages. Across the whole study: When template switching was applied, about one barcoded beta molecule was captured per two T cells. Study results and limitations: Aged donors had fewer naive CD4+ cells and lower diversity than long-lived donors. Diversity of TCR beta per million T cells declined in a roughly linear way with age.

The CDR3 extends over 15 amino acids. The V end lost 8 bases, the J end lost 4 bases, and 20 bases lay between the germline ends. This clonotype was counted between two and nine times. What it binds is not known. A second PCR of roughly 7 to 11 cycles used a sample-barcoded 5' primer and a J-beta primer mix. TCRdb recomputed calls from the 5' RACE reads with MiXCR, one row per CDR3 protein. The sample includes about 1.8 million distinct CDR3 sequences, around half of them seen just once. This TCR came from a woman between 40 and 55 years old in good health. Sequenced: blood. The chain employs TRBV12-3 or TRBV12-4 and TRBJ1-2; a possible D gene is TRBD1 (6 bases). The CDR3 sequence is CASLSPGQTSYGYTF. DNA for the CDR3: TGTGCCAGCCTCTCGCCAGGACAGACAAGCTATGGCTACACCTTC.